These 26 T cell receptor beta chains came from one sample sequenced in a study of T cells after yellow fever vaccination. TCRdb itself ran the 5' RACE reads through MiXCR, one entry per CDR3 protein. The table records a few hundred thousand distinct CDR3 sequences, 7% to 10% of them present only once. Sample: PBMCs, taken approximately 40 days after the first yellow fever vaccination. The receptors originated from a man aged 18 to 35 who received the YFV17D yellow fever vaccine.

V gene TRBV5-1 combines with J gene TRBJ2-1, with D perhaps matching TRBD2 (5 bases). The germline CDR1 and CDR2 sequences are SGHRS and YFSETQ. CDR3 length: 18 amino acids. The V and J ends lost 4 bases and 0 bases respectively, with 20 bases between them. The DNA for the CDR3 is TGCGCCAGCAGCCCCGGGATACTAGTTCCTAGCTCCTACAATGAGCAGTTCTTC. It is translated as CASSPGILVPSSYNEQFF.

This clonotype was seen repeatedly, ten times or more. The CDR3 sequence is CASSLKVGHGDRGYGYTF. The CDR3 DNA is TGCGCCAGCAGCTTGAAAGTCGGGCACGGGGATCGGGGCTATGGCTACACCTTC. This chain links TRBV5-1 with TRBJ1-2; D remains ambiguous. CDR1 SGHRS and CDR2 YFSETQ come from the germline V gene. The CDR3 consists of 18 residues. Trimming took off 1 base at V and 4 bases at J, with 23 bases between the two ends.

This clonotype was picked up many times. This chain uses TRBV24-1 with TRBJ2-3; no firm D call. This CDR3 is built from 13 residues. Germline V lookup: CDR1 KGHDR, CDR2 SFDVKD. Trimming pared 5 bases from V and 0 bases from J, leaving 5 bases between. The CDR3 nucleotides read TGTGCCACCAGTGGTGACAGCACAGATACGCAGTATTTT. Residues: CATSGDSTDTQYF.

This clonotype was detected only a few times. V is TRBV7-9 and J is TRBJ1-1; D perhaps matches TRBD1 (6 bases). V lost 7 bases and J lost 10, with 16 bases in between. The CDR3 runs to 12 residues. The V gene's germline CDR1 is SEHNR and CDR2 FQNEAQ (reference sequence). CDR3 sequence (DNA): TGTGCCAGCACTCGACCCCCGGGGGCAGCTTTCTTT. Translated: CASTRPPGAAFF.

This clonotype was seen repeatedly, ten times or more. This chain links TRBV20-1 with TRBJ2-2; D gene uncertain. CDR3 length: 14 amino acids. The V gene's germline CDR1 is DFQATT and CDR2 SNEGSKA (reference sequence). V was pared by 0 bases and J by 0 bases, with 5 bases between. The CDR3 spells CSARDSSNTGELFF. Here the CDR3 DNA reads TGCAGTGCTAGAGACTCATCGAACACCGGGGAGCTGTTTTTT.

This clonotype was counted ten times or more. This chain joins TRBV5-1 and TRBJ1-4; tentative D call: TRBD1 (5 bases). From germline, CDR1 is SGHRS and CDR2 YFSETQ. The CDR3 runs to 15 residues. Trimming left V 0 bases short and J 5 bases short, with 11 bases between. The CDR3 sequence is CASSLGEAGNEKLFF. CDR3 coding DNA: TGCGCCAGCAGCTTGGGTGAGGCAGGGAATGAAAAACTGTTTTTT.

This clonotype was detected only a few times. The chain couples TRBV30 to TRBJ2-7; 8 bases align to TRBD1. The CDR3 is 13 residues long. Germline V gene sequence: CDR1 GTSNPN, CDR2 SVGIG (reference sequence). V was clipped by 5 bases and J by 6 bases; unmatched bases: 9. DNA of the CDR3: TGTGCCTGGCAGAAGCAGGGGGCCTCCGAGCAGTACTTC. This encodes CAWQKQGASEQYF. Using reference TRBV30 and TRBJ2-7 for the parts outside the CDR3, the full variable domain is SQTIHQWPATLVQPVGSPLSLECTVEGTSNPNLYWYRQAAGRGLQLLFYSVGIGQISSEVPQNLSASRPQDRQFILSSKKLLLSDSGFYLCAWQKQGASEQYFGPGTRLTVT.

At least ten counts were recorded for this clonotype. The V call is TRBV20-1, the J call TRBJ2-7; D is possibly TRBD1 (5 bases). Germline CDR1 reads DFQATT; CDR2 reads SNEGSKA (reference sequence). The CDR3 is 12 amino acids. V lost 3 bases to trimming and J lost 5 bases, with 11 bases between them. The CDR3, as DNA: TGCAGTGCTAGTGGGGCCGTCGACGAGCAGTACTTC. It yields the protein CSASGAVDEQYF.

The sample holds many counts of this clonotype. The chain has TRBV5-1 and TRBJ1-6; D gene unclear. The CDR3 consists of 14 residues. The V gene's germline CDR1 is SGHRS and CDR2 YFSETQ. V lost 0 bases to trimming and J lost 7 bases, with 8 bases between them. CDR3 coding DNA: TGCGCCAGCAGCTTGGACAAGTCAAATTCACCCCTCCACTTT. It is translated as CASSLDKSNSPLHF.

This clonotype was detected only a few times. The chain recombines TRBV6-5 with TRBJ1-1; tentatively, D is TRBD1 (5 bases). The CDR3 is 14 amino acids. Germline V gene data show CDR1 as MNHEY and CDR2 as SVGAGI. V lost 3 bases to trimming and J lost 3 bases, with 11 bases between them. The CDR3: CASSYWGGYTEAFF. In nucleotides, the CDR3 is TGTGCCAGCAGTTATTGGGGGGGTTACACTGAAGCTTTCTTT.

This clonotype was recorded at least ten times. The genes are TRBV12-3 or TRBV12-4 and TRBJ2-5; possibly TRBD1 for D (5 bases). This CDR3 comprises 14 residues. Trimming cost V 5 bases and J 5 bases, with 15 bases left between them. The CDR3: CASSGRWGSETQYF. The CDR3 region has the DNA TGTGCCAGCAGTGGAAGATGGGGCTCCGAGACCCAGTACTTC.

A few counts support this clonotype. The V call is TRBV18, the J call TRBJ1-2, with no clear D. Germline lookup yields CDR1 KGHSH and CDR2 LQKENI. CDR3 size: 14 residues. The V end was cut by 6 bases, the J end by 8 bases, with 19 bases between. CDR3 protein: CASSPGGNYGGYTF. CDR3 DNA sequence: TGTGCCAGCTCGCCGGGAGGAAACTATGGCGGCTACACCTTC.

This rearrangement joins TRBV5-1 to TRBJ2-3; possible D gene TRBD1, 5 bases. The CDR3 loop spans 14 amino acids. Trimming cost V 4 bases and J 2 bases, with 11 bases left between them. Germline lookup yields CDR1 SGHRS and CDR2 YFSETQ. The CDR3 coding sequence is TGCGCCAGCAGCCTGGACACCCTCACAGATACGCAGTATTTT. Translation gives CASSLDTLTDTQYF. Filled out from reference TRBV5-1 and TRBJ2-3, the complete variable domain reads KAGVTQTPRYLIKTRGQQVTLSCSPISGHRSVSWYQQTPGQGLQFLFEYFSETQRNKGNFPGRFSGRQFSNSRSEMNVSTLELGDSALYLCASSLDTLTDTQYFGPGTRLTVL.

This clonotype was counted at least ten times. V and J are TRBV5-5 and TRBJ2-2, with D possibly being TRBD1 (5 bases). Germline loops: CDR1 SGHKS, CDR2 YYEKEE (reference sequence). This CDR3 is built from 16 residues. The V end was cut by 1 base, the J end by 3 bases, with 13 bases between. The CDR3 DNA sequence: TGTGCCAGCAGCTTGTATGACAGAAGTTACACCGGGGAGCTGTTTTTT. It codes for CASSLYDRSYTGELFF.

This clonotype showed up just a few times. The gene calls are TRBV20-1 and TRBJ1-1; 7 nucleotides line up with TRBD1. V gave up 3 bases and J gave up 3 bases; unmatched junction bases: 13. Germline V gene lookup returns CDR1 DFQATT and CDR2 SNEGSKA (reference sequence). This CDR3 has 16 amino acids. The CDR3 DNA follows: TGCAGTGCTAGTCAGGGGTCAGGGGGGTATTACACTGAAGCTTTCTTT. This codes for CSASQGSGGYYTEAFF.

This chain uses TRBV19 with TRBJ2-1; D may match TRBD1 or TRBD2 (7 bases each). The CDR3 length is 17 residues. CDR1 and CDR2 (germline): LNHDA, SQIVND (reference sequence). V was cut by 3 bases and J by 2 bases, with 17 bases left in between. The CDR3: CASSMGRGQGPYNEQFF. The CDR3 coding sequence is TGTGCCAGTAGTATGGGGAGGGGGCAGGGCCCCTACAATGAGCAGTTCTTC.

This chain joins TRBV10-3 and TRBJ2-7, with a possible D match to TRBD2 (5 bases). CDR1 ENHRY and CDR2 SYGVKD come from the germline V gene. CDR3 size: 14 residues. V shed 0 bases and J shed 0 bases, with 6 bases lying between them. The CDR3 DNA follows: TGTGCCATCAGTGAGTCGGCGGGCTCCTACGAGCAGTACTTC. Protein sequence: CAISESAGSYEQYF.

This chain links TRBV5-1 with TRBJ1-1; no clear D. Germline V gene sequence: CDR1 SGHRS, CDR2 YFSETQ. Trimming left V 4 bases short and J 0 bases short, with 16 bases between. The CDR3 is 16 residues long. CDR3 residues: CASSPEPNGMNTEAFF. The CDR3 region has the DNA TGCGCCAGCAGCCCGGAACCTAATGGGATGAACACTGAAGCTTTCTTT.

The sample holds many counts of this clonotype. The gene calls are TRBV24-1 and TRBJ2-3; no clear D. Trimming removed 6 bases at V and 4 bases at J, with 10 bases between. The germline gives CDR1 KGHDR, CDR2 SFDVKD. The CDR3 is 13 residues long. The CDR3 nucleotides read TGTGCCACCAGTCTTAACAGTCCAGATACGCAGTATTTT. Translation: CATSLNSPDTQYF.

The chain is built from TRBV9 and TRBJ1-5; a weak D match, TRBD1 (5 bases). The CDR3 extends over 13 amino acids. Germline V lookup: CDR1 SGDLS, CDR2 YYNGEE. The V end was cut by 7 bases, the J end by 3 bases, with 11 bases between. The CDR3 nucleotides are TGTGCCAGCGGGAAGGGGCTCAATCAGCCCCAGCATTTT. Translation gives CASGKGLNQPQHF.

This clonotype has at least ten counts. This chain joins TRBV20-1 and TRBJ2-1, with TRBD2 matching over 8 bases. Germline V gene data show CDR1 as DFQATT and CDR2 as SNEGSKA (reference sequence). The CDR3 totals 14 residues. J gave up 3 bases and V 1 base, and 2 bases lay outside the gene matches. In DNA, the CDR3 is TGCAGTGCTAGAGGGCTAGCGGGCTACAATGAGCAGTTCTTC. Translating it yields CSARGLAGYNEQFF.

The chain joins TRBV5-1 to TRBJ1-1; 9 bases are shared with TRBD1. The CDR3 extends over 14 amino acids. With V trimmed by 1 base and J by 7 bases, 5 bases remained unmatched. In germline, CDR1 is SGHRS, CDR2 YFSETQ. The CDR3: CASSLKTGGGEAFF. The CDR3 DNA sequence: TGCGCCAGCAGCTTGAAAACAGGGGGCGGTGAAGCTTTCTTT.

This chain links TRBV6-2 or TRBV6-3 with TRBJ2-1; 14 positions match TRBD2. This CDR3 comprises 20 residues. The V segment lost 2 bases and the J segment 4 bases; nucleotides outside the gene matches: 13. Germline V gene sequence: CDR1 MNHEY, CDR2 SVGEGT. CDR3 amino acids: CASSYPRRLAGGPVYNEQFF. The CDR3 DNA is TGTGCCAGCAGTTACCCTCGGAGACTAGCGGGGGGGCCGGTTTACAATGAGCAGTTCTTC.

V and J are TRBV5-1 and TRBJ2-3; a weak D match, TRBD2 (5 bases). The germline CDR1 and CDR2 sequences are SGHRS and YFSETQ. The CDR3 has 11 residues. V lost 5 bases and J 8 bases, leaving 9 bases between the germline ends. CDR3 coding DNA: TGCGCCAGCAGAATGACTACTACGCAGTATTTT. As protein: CASRMTTTQYF. The full variable domain, completed using reference TRBV5-1 and TRBJ2-3, is KAGVTQTPRYLIKTRGQQVTLSCSPISGHRSVSWYQQTPGQGLQFLFEYFSETQRNKGNFPGRFSGRQFSNSRSEMNVSTLELGDSALYLCASRMTTTQYFGPGTRLTVL.

The chain recombines TRBV19 with TRBJ1-1; no clear D gene. Germline assignment: CDR1 LNHDA and CDR2 SQIVND (reference sequence). The V and J ends lost 5 bases and 0 bases respectively, with 16 bases between them. This CDR3 is 16 amino acids long. The CDR3 region has the DNA TGTGCCAGTAGTGTCGGTGGAGTCGCCATGAACACTGAAGCTTTCTTT. Translated, it gives CASSVGGVAMNTEAFF. The full variable domain, its missing parts supplied by reference TRBV19 and TRBJ1-1, is DGGITQSPKYLFRKEGQNVTLSCEQNLNHDAMYWYRQDPGQGLRLIYYSQIVNDFQKGDIAEGYSVSREKKESFPLTVTSAQKNPTAFYLCASSVGGVAMNTEAFFGQGTRLTVV.

The chain uses TRBV7-9 and TRBJ2-1; possible D gene TRBD2, 5 bases. V was cut by 3 bases and J by 8 bases, with 17 bases left in between. CDR1 is SEHNR, CDR2 FQNEAQ, per germline (reference sequence). This CDR3 has 15 residues. CDR3 DNA: TGTGCCAGCAGCTTTCGGGGTATGGTGGTGGATGAGCAGTTCTTC. Amino acids: CASSFRGMVVDEQFF.